The 21 T cell receptor beta chains reported below all come from one sample, sequenced in a study of blood T cell repertoires in COVID-19. Clones were read by immunoSEQ multiplex PCR, and TCRdb kept only the in-frame ones, dropping some. The profile shows about 110,000 clones, about 85% of them singletons. The sequencing input was peripheral blood. The receptor source for this set is a human donor in a cohort sampled during active COVID-19.

The chain links TRBV15 to TRBJ2-5, with D unclear. Per the germline V gene, CDR1 is LNHNV and CDR2 is YYDKDF (reference sequence). V gave up 3 bases and J gave up 0 bases, with 17 bases separating them. The CDR3 runs to 17 residues. The CDR3 loop reads CATSRTTSIRYQETQYF. CDR3 nucleotides: TGTGCCACCAGCAGGACAACTTCTATACGCTACCAAGAGACCCAGTACTTC.

The rearrangement joins TRBV5-1 to TRBJ2-7, with a weak D call TRBD1 (6 bases). The CDR3 is 13 amino acids. Trimming removed 4 bases at V and 5 bases at J, with 13 bases between. The germline V gene encodes CDR1 SGHRS and CDR2 YFSETQ. The CDR3 loop is CASSKQGYDEQYF. The CDR3 nucleotides read TGCGCCAGCAGCAAGCAGGGGTACGACGAGCAGTACTTC.

The genes are TRBV28 and TRBJ1-5; possibly TRBD1 for D (6 bases). CDR1 is MDHEN, CDR2 SYDVKM, per germline. Trimming removed 5 bases at V and 9 bases at J, with 17 bases between. The CDR3 is 14 residues long. CDR3 nucleotide sequence: TGTGCCAGCAGTCTAAGACAGGAAAGGGGGCCCCAGCATTTT. Translation gives CASSLRQERGPQHF.

The chain has TRBV7-2 and TRBJ1-6; tentative D call: TRBD1 (6 bases). V lost 2 bases to trimming and J lost 7 bases, with 15 bases between them. In germline, CDR1 is SGHTA, CDR2 FQGNSA. The length of the CDR3 is 16 residues. The CDR3 region has the DNA TGTGCCAGCAGCTTACGGGGGGCAGGGGACAATTCACCCCTCCACTTT. Translating it yields CASSLRGAGDNSPLHF.

In its sample, this clone was seen once. V is TRBV5-1 and J is TRBJ2-3, with 10 positions matching TRBD2. Germline CDR1 SGHRS, CDR2 YFSETQ. V lost 2 bases to trimming and J lost 0 bases; unmatched junction nucleotides: 3. CDR3 length equals 16 residues. The CDR3 here is CASSFQRGGSTDTQYF. Here the CDR3 DNA reads TGCGCCAGCAGCTTCCAGCGGGGGGGTAGCACAGATACGCAGTATTTT. Using reference TRBV5-1 and TRBJ2-3 for the parts outside the CDR3, the full variable domain is KAGVTQTPRYLIKTRGQQVTLSCSPISGHRSVSWYQQTPGQGLQFLFEYFSETQRNKGNFPGRFSGRQFSNSRSEMNVSTLELGDSALYLCASSFQRGGSTDTQYFGPGTRLTVL.

The chain carries TRBV6-1 and TRBJ1-1, with D perhaps matching TRBD1 (6 bases). The V end was cut by 0 bases, the J end by 3 bases, with 11 bases between. CDR1 is MNHNS and CDR2 is SASEGT in the germline V gene. The CDR3 runs 15 residues. As DNA, the CDR3 is TGTGCCAGCAGTGAAGCGTTGGCAGGGGACACTGAAGCTTTCTTT. Translation: CASSEALAGDTEAFF.

J is TRBJ2-1 and V is TRBV2; 10 bases agree with TRBD1. The trim removed 10 bases at V and 2 bases at J, leaving 8 bases unmatched. The CDR3 loop spans 15 amino acids. Looked up from germline, CDR1 is SNHLY and CDR2 is FYNNEI. This CDR3 is CAIYPGTGAYNEQFF. The DNA of the CDR3 is TGTGCCATCTACCCCGGGACAGGGGCCTACAATGAGCAGTTCTTC.

The chain couples TRBV7-2 to TRBJ2-3, with 8 positions matching TRBD2. Germline-derived CDR1 and CDR2 are SGHTA and FQGNSA. The V segment lost 4 bases and the J segment 4 bases; nucleotides outside the gene matches: 4. CDR3 size: 14 residues. The CDR3 sequence: CASSSGLGADTQYF. The CDR3 DNA reads TGTGCCAGCAGCTCGGGACTAGGGGCAGATACGCAGTATTTT.

This chain uses TRBV18 with TRBJ1-6, with 10 bases fitting TRBD1. The V and J ends lost 6 bases and 5 bases, in that order; junction bases with no gene match: 7. The CDR3 covers 16 residues. Germline assignment: CDR1 KGHSH and CDR2 LQKENI. The CDR3 DNA sequence: TGTGCCAGCTCTACCGACAGGGGGCTAAATAATTCACCCCTCCACTTT. This sequence encodes CASSTDRGLNNSPLHF.

This clone was observed a few times. The V and J genes are TRBV11-3 and TRBJ2-3; no reliable D call. The CDR3 loop spans 15 amino acids. CDR1 and CDR2 (germline): SGHNT, YENEEA. V dropped 5 bases and J dropped 0 bases, with 12 bases sitting between them. The CDR3 protein is CASSPTPLSTDTQYF. As DNA, the CDR3 is TGTGCCAGCAGCCCTACCCCTTTAAGCACAGATACGCAGTATTTT.

The V and J genes are TRBV3-1 (or the pseudogene TRBV3-2) and TRBJ2-1; 9 positions agree with TRBD2. The CDR3 contains 17 residues. Per germline, CDR1 LGHDT and CDR2 YNNKEL (reference sequence). With 0 bases clipped from V and 8 bases from J, the junction kept 11 bases outside the gene matches. CDR3 in DNA: TGTGCCAGCAGCCAAGAGCGGGGCGGGGGGGCCTTATATGAGCAGTTCTTC. Protein: CASSQERGGGALYEQFF.

The rearrangement joins TRBV4-3 to TRBJ2-7, with D perhaps TRBD1 (5 bases). The germline V and J ends were trimmed by 0 bases and 3 bases, with 12 bases remaining between them. This CDR3 spans 15 amino acids. The germline gives CDR1 LGHNA, CDR2 YSLEER. The CDR3 spells CASSQDRQTYYEQYF. In DNA, the CDR3 is TGCGCCAGCAGCCAAGACCGACAGACTTACTACGAGCAGTACTTC.

CDR3 DNA sequence: TGCGCCAGCAGCCAAGATATGGAGGACATTCAGTACTTC. This gives the protein CASSQDMEDIQYF. The chain links TRBV4-3 to TRBJ2-4, with D perhaps TRBD2 (5 bases). This CDR3 has 13 amino acids. In germline, CDR1 is LGHNA, CDR2 YSLEER. Trimming stripped 0 bases from V and 8 bases from J, with 8 bases between.

This clone was recorded once. The rearrangement links TRBV9 to TRBJ2-3; 16 nucleotides agree with TRBD2. The CDR3 totals 19 residues. Germline V gene data show CDR1 as SGDLS and CDR2 as YYNGEE. Losses at the gene ends were 4 bases for V and 1 base for J; bases not matched to a gene: 9. The CDR3 protein is CASSILGTSGGERTDTQYF. CDR3 DNA: TGTGCCAGCAGCATTTTGGGGACTAGCGGGGGGGAACGCACAGATACGCAGTATTTT.

CDR3 amino acids: CASSQGHGNTEAFF. CDR3 coding DNA: TGTGCCAGCTCGCAGGGGCATGGGAACACTGAAGCTTTCTTT. The chain has TRBV18 and TRBJ1-1; tentative D call: TRBD1 (6 bases). V lost 6 bases and J lost 1, with 12 bases in between. Per the germline V gene, CDR1 is KGHSH and CDR2 is LQKENI. The CDR3 extends over 14 amino acids. Supplemented by reference TRBV18 and TRBJ1-1, the full variable domain reads NAGVMQNPRHLVRRRGQEARLRCSPMKGHSHVYWYRQLPEEGLKFMVYLQKENIIDESGMPKERFSAEFPKEGPSILRIQQVVRGDSAAYFCASSQGHGNTEAFFGQGTRLTVV.

The CDR3 loop is CASSHPSGPGRTEAFF. In DNA, the CDR3 is TGCGCCAGCAGCCACCCCTCGGGGCCGGGGAGGACTGAAGCTTTCTTT. The chain combines TRBV4-1 with TRBJ1-1; D may be TRBD1 (5 bases). The CDR3 sequence is 16 residues long. The V and J ends lost 3 bases and 5 bases respectively, with 19 bases between them. CDR1 is MGHRA, CDR2 YSYEKL, per germline.

The CDR3 is CASSGTGGPSSYNEQFF. Written as DNA, the CDR3 is TGTGCCAGCAGTGGCACAGGGGGTCCGAGCTCCTACAATGAGCAGTTCTTC. The chain joins TRBV6-4 to TRBJ2-1, with 8 bases aligning to TRBD1. V lost 4 bases, J lost 0 bases, and 8 bases stayed unmatched. The CDR3 covers 17 residues. Germline values: CDR1 MRHNA, CDR2 SNTAGT.

The chain recombines TRBV29-1 with TRBJ2-7; the match to TRBD1 covers 8 bases. The CDR3 runs 14 residues. V shed 7 bases, J shed 2 bases, and the junction held 10 bases outside the gene matches. Germline V gene sequence: CDR1 SQVTM, CDR2 ANQGSEA. This CDR3 is CSAELADRAYEQYF. CDR3 nucleotide sequence: TGCAGCGCCGAATTAGCGGACAGGGCCTACGAGCAGTACTTC.

The rearrangement joins TRBV27 to TRBJ2-3; TRBD2 agrees at 11 bases. Losses at the gene ends were 5 bases for V and 3 bases for J; bases not matched to a gene: 4. CDR3 length equals 15 residues. Germline V gene data show CDR1 as MNHEY and CDR2 as SMNVEV (reference sequence). The chain's CDR3 is CASSQLAGVTDTQYF. The CDR3 DNA sequence: TGTGCCAGCAGTCAACTAGCGGGGGTTACAGATACGCAGTATTTT.

This clone was counted a single time. The V and J genes are TRBV7-9 and TRBJ1-2; D gene ambiguous. CDR1 is SEHNR, CDR2 FQNEAQ, per germline (reference sequence). Deletions cut 5 bases from V and 2 bases from J, with 9 bases between. CDR3 size: 13 residues. In DNA, the CDR3 is TGTGCCAGCAGCGCCAACACAAACTATGGCTACACCTTC. Amino acid sequence: CASSANTNYGYTF.

This rearrangement joins TRBV19 to TRBJ1-2; 8 nucleotides line up with TRBD1. This CDR3 has 15 amino acids. J was trimmed by 4 bases and V by 5 bases; bases with no gene match: 9. Germline V gene sequence: CDR1 LNHDA, CDR2 SQIVND (reference sequence). This CDR3 is CASSPGQANLYGYTF. CDR3 nucleotide sequence: TGTGCCAGTAGTCCGGGACAGGCGAATCTCTATGGCTACACCTTC.